The sequence of this TCR beta chain was determined in a study of cytomegalovirus exposure and HLA in healthy donors. Study at large: HLA-typed donors were the source of approximately 86 million unique TCRs held in an early data release. Regarding the study as a whole: Earlier analysis found most TCR beta V segments productive about 90% or about 30% of the time. Per a later analysis, under 20,000 TCR beta sequences showed association with HLA alleles at 0.05 false discovery rate. Researchers reported in a later analysis that a missense DCLRE1C variant was tied to TCR beta V- and J-gene trimming.

Comment on this clone: Its antigen is still unknown.

Trimming removed 5 bases from V and 4 bases from J, with 6 bases in between. The CDR3 totals 12 residues. Germline V lookup: CDR1 SGHAT, CDR2 FQDESV (reference sequence). 60 Vbeta and 13 Jbeta primers were used in PCR. Libraries were prepared by immunoSEQ multiplex PCR; TCRdb keeps only in-frame clonotypes and omits some of them. The sample has more than 150,000 clones; 82% are singletons. The source material was PBMCs. The genes are TRBV11-1 and TRBJ1-5; D gene uncertain. This sequence originates from a woman in her forties or fifties in good health and CMV-seropositive. CDR3 residues: CASSISNQPQHF. The CDR3 DNA sequence: TGTGCCAGCAGCATATCGAATCAGCCCCAGCATTTT.